Presented here are 11 T cell receptor beta chains from one specimen sequenced in a study of vaccination and CD4 T cells after COVID-19. No antigen is known for these receptors. With the Oncomine TCR Beta short-read assay, DNA from cultured CD4+ T cells was sequenced. TCRdb re-derived calls from the PCR reads in MiXCR, one entry per CDR3 protein. The table records some 10,000 distinct CDR3 sequences, more than 35% of them present only once. The treatment denotes: approximately 9-day PBMC culture with coronavirus spike peptide pools or control peptides (ViraFEST assay). Source material: CD4+ T cells from blood, cultured in vitro. Receptors were obtained from a human donor who had recovered from COVID-19.

The gene calls are TRBV21-1 and TRBJ2-7. TRBV21-1 is deemed a pseudogene. The CDR3 is 17 amino acids. CDR3 residues: CASSIPNGQNETYEQYF. The CDR3 nucleotides read TGTGCCAGCAGCATTCCCAATGGGCAGAACGAAACCTACGAGCAGTACTTC.

The gene calls are TRBV11-3 and TRBJ2-6; possibly TRBD1 or TRBD2 for D (5 bases each). The CDR3 sequence is 18 residues long. The V gene lost 0 bases and the J gene lost 0 bases, with 12 bases spanning the gap. CDR1 and CDR2 (germline): SGHNT, YENEEA. CDR3: CASSLDLWGTSGANVLTF. Written as DNA, the CDR3 is TGTGCCAGCAGCTTAGATCTTTGGGGGACCTCTGGGGCCAACGTCCTGACTTTC.

V is TRBV11-2 and J is TRBJ1-1; 9 bases line up with TRBD1. Germline V gene data show CDR1 as SGHAT and CDR2 as FQNNGV. The CDR3 contains 16 residues. V gave up 4 bases and J gave up 9 bases; unmatched junction bases: 15. The chain's CDR3 is CASSSYRGREYGQAFF. In DNA form, the CDR3 reads TGTGCCAGCAGCTCTTACAGGGGGCGCGAATATGGTCAAGCTTTCTTT.

V gene TRBV6-4 combines with J gene TRBJ1-1; D is unresolved. Trimming pared 6 bases from V and 2 bases from J, leaving 13 bases between. Germline V CDR1 and CDR2: MRHNA, SNTAGT. CDR3 length: 14 residues. The CDR3 bases are TGTGCCAGCAGGGATACTAACAGAAACACTGAAGCTTTCTTT. Translation gives CASRDTNRNTEAFF.

The table lists this clonotype with a few counts. The CDR3 is CASSESLFGEDRGYEQYF. DNA of the CDR3: TGTGCCAGCAGTGAATCCTTATTTGGAGAGGACAGGGGGTACGAGCAGTACTTC. The chain combines TRBV2 with TRBJ2-7, with 10 positions matching TRBD1. In germline, CDR1 is SNHLY, CDR2 FYNNEI. The CDR3 loop spans 18 amino acids. V lost 2 bases and J lost 4; bases outside the gene matches: 14. Full variable domain (outside the CDR3, taken from reference TRBV2 and TRBJ2-7): EPEVTQTPSHQVTQMGQEVILRCVPISNHLYFYWYRQILGQKVEFLVSFYNNEISEKSEIFDDQFSVERPDGSNFTLKIRSTKLEDSAMYFCASSESLFGEDRGYEQYFGPGTRLTVT.

V is TRBV11-2 and J is TRBJ1-5, with D perhaps TRBD1 (5 bases). V lost 5 bases and J 3 bases, leaving 14 bases between the germline ends. CDR3 length equals 15 residues. The V gene's germline CDR1 is SGHAT and CDR2 FQNNGV. The CDR3 reads CASSPGGSYNQPQHF. As DNA, the CDR3 is TGTGCCAGCAGCCCCGGGGGGAGTTACAATCAGCCCCAGCATTTT.

CDR3 in amino acids: CASSLGAELSYNEQFF. The CDR3 region has the DNA TGCGCCAGCAGCTTGGGGGCAGAACTATCCTACAATGAGCAGTTCTTC. V gene TRBV5-1 combines with J gene TRBJ2-1; D is undetermined. V dropped 0 bases and J dropped 1 base, with 11 bases sitting between them. CDR3 length: 16 amino acids. CDR1 and CDR2 from the germline V gene are SGHRS and YFSETQ.

Comments on this clonotype: A much larger clone differs by one base, so this may be a read error. The J gene is TRBJ1-2, the V gene TRBV30, with 7 bases matching TRBD1. CDR3 size: 14 residues. The germline CDR1 and CDR2 sequences are GTSNPN and SVGIG (reference sequence). V trimming: 5 bases; J trimming: 8 bases; junction bases outside the gene matches: 14. In DNA form, the CDR3 reads TGTGCCTGGGACCGAAACAGGGGTGGGGGAGGCTACACCTTC. Its translation is CAWDRNRGGGGYTF. The full variable domain, in which reference TRBV30 and TRBJ1-2 provide the parts outside the CDR3, is SQTIHQWPATLVQPVGSPLSLECTVEGTSNPNLYWYRQAAGRGLQLLFYSVGIGQISSEVPQNLSASRPQDRQFILSSKKLLLSDSGFYLCAWDRNRGGGGYTFGSGTRLTVV.

The chain couples TRBV4-1 to TRBJ2-7, with 7 positions matching TRBD1. The CDR3 spans 15 residues. After removal of 2 bases from V and 4 bases from J, the junction contained 8 bases not matched to a gene. The germline gives CDR1 MGHRA, CDR2 YSYEKL. The DNA of the CDR3 is TGCGCCAGCAGCCAATCCCTACAGGGGCAATACGAGCAGTACTTC. Protein: CASSQSLQGQYEQYF.

The chain employs TRBV3-1 and TRBJ1-1, with 7 bases lining up with TRBD1. Unmatched junction bases numbered 5, after V lost 5 bases and J lost 8 bases. Germline loops: CDR1 LGHDT, CDR2 YNNKEL (reference sequence). CDR3 length equals 12 residues. CDR3 sequence: CASSFRQGEAFF. The CDR3 bases are TGTGCCAGCAGCTTCCGACAGGGCGAAGCTTTCTTT.

The CDR3, as DNA: TGCGCCAGCAGCTTGGGGCGTAGCTGGGAGACCCAGTACTTC. This gives the protein CASSLGRSWETQYF. This chain joins TRBV5-1 and TRBJ2-5; D remains unclear. The CDR3 covers 14 residues. Germline V lookup: CDR1 SGHRS, CDR2 YFSETQ. The ends were cut back, 0 bases at V and 5 bases at J, with 11 bases in the middle.